This T cell receptor beta chain came from a study of blood T cell repertoires in COVID-19. Study information: COVID-19 samples, acute and convalescent, were from the United States, Italy and Spain. Nucleic acid was either cDNA or gDNA, and it came from T cells, B-cell-depleted T cells, or PBMCs.

Trimming pared 5 bases from V and 4 bases from J, leaving 15 bases between. This CDR3 region has 15 residues. The germline V gene has CDR1 SGHVS and CDR2 FQNEAQ. Original methodology: Amplification of reference gene primers provided the estimated nucleated cell counts. Clones were read by immunoSEQ multiplex PCR, and TCRdb kept only the in-frame ones, dropping some. Clonal size and the V and J genes are those of that table, whereas D and trimming came from the DNA. The data contain 300,000 to 350,000 clones, approximately 86% of them singletons. This sequence originates from a young man with active or convalescent COVID-19. V is TRBV7-8 and J is TRBJ1-5; D not resolved. Sequencing was done on a sample of peripheral blood. CDR3 sequence reads: CASSPRVFGNQPQHF. CDR3 in DNA: TGTGCCAGCAGCCCGAGGGTTTTCGGAAATCAGCCCCAGCATTTT.